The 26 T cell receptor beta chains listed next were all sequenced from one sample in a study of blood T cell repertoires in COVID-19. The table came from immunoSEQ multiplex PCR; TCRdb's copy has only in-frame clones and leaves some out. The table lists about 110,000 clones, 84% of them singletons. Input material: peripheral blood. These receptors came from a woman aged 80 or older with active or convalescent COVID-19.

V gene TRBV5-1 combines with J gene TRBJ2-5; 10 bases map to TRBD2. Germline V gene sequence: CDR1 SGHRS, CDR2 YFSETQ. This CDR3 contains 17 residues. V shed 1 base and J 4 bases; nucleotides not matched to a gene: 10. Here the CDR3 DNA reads TGCGCCAGCAGCTTGACGGCTAGCGGGAGAGGAGGAGAGACCCAGTACTTC. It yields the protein CASSLTASGRGGETQYF. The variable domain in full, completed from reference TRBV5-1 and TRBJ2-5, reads KAGVTQTPRYLIKTRGQQVTLSCSPISGHRSVSWYQQTPGQGLQFLFEYFSETQRNKGNFPGRFSGRQFSNSRSEMNVSTLELGDSALYLCASSLTASGRGGETQYFGPGTRLLVL.

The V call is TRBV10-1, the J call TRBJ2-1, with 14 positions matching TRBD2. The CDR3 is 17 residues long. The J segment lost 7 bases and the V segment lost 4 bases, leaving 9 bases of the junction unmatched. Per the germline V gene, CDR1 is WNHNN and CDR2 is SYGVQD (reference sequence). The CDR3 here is CASSVRWGTSGRNEQFF. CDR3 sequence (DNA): TGCGCCAGCAGTGTTCGTTGGGGGACTAGCGGGAGAAATGAGCAGTTCTTC.

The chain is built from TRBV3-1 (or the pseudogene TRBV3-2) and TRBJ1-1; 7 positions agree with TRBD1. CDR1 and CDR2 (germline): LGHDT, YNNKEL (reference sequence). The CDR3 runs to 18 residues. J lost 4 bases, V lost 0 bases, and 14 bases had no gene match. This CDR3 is CASSQDIVTGAIGTEAFF. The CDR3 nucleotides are TGTGCCAGCAGCCAAGATATTGTAACAGGGGCCATCGGCACTGAAGCTTTCTTT.

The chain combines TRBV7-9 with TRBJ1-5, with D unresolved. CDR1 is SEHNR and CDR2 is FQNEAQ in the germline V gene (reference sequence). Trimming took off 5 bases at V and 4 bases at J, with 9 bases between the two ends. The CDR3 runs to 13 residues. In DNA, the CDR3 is TGTGCCAGCAGCCCAGAGGGTAATCAGCCCCAGCATTTT. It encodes CASSPEGNQPQHF.

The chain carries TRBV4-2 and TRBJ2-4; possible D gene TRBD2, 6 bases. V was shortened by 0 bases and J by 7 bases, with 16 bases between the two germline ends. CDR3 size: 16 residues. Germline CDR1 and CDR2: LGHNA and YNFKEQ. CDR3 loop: CASSQEAQGGWNIQYF. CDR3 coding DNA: TGTGCCAGCAGCCAAGAGGCTCAGGGAGGTTGGAACATTCAGTACTTC.

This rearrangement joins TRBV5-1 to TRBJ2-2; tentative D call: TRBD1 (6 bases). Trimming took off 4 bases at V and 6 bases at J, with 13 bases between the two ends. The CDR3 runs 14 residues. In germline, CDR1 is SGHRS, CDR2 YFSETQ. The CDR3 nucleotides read TGCGCCAGCAGCCAAGGCACAGGGTCCGGGGAGCTGTTTTTT. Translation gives CASSQGTGSGELFF.

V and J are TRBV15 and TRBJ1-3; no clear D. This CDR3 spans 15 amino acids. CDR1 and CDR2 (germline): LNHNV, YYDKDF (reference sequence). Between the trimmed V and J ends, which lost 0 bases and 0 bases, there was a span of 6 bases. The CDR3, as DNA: TGTGCCACCAGCAGAGACAGATTCTCTGGAAACACCATATATTTT. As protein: CATSRDRFSGNTIYF.

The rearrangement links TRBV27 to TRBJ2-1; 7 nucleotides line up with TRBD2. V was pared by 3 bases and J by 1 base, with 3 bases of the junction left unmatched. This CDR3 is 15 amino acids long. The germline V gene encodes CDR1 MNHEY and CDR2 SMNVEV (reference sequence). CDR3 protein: CASSLGGPSYNEQFF. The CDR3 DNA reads TGTGCCAGCAGTTTGGGAGGGCCGTCCTACAATGAGCAGTTCTTC.

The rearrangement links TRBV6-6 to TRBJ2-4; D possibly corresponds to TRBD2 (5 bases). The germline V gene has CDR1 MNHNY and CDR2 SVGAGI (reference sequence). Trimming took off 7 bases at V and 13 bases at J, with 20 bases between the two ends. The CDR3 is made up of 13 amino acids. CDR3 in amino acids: CASKKPQEATQYF. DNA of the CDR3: TGTGCCAGCAAAAAACCGCAGGAGGCTACACAGTACTTC.

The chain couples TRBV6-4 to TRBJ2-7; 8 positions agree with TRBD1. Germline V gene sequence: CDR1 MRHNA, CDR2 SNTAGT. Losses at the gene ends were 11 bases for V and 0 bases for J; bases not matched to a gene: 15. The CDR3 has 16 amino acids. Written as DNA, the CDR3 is TGTGCCCTTCCGGACAGGGTCCCAAGGAGCTCCTACGAGCAGTACTTC. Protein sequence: CALPDRVPRSSYEQYF.

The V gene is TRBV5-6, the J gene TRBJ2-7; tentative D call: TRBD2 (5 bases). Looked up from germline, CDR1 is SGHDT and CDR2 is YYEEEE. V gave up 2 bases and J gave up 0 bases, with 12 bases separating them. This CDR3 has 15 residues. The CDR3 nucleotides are TGTGCCAGCAGCTTCGGAGGTCGCTCCTCCTACGAGCAGTACTTC. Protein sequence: CASSFGGRSSYEQYF.

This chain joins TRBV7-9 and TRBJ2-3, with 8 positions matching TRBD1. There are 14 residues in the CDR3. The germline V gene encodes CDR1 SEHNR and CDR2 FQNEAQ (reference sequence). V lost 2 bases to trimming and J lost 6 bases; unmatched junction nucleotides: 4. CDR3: CASSLRTGSDTQYF. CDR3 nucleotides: TGTGCCAGCAGCTTAAGGACAGGGTCCGATACGCAGTATTTT. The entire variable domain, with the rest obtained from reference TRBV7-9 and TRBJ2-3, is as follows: DTGVSQNPRHKITKRGQNVTFRCDPISEHNRLYWYRQTLGQGPEFLTYFQNEAQLEKSRLLSDRFSAERPKGSFSTLEIQRTEQGDSAMYLCASSLRTGSDTQYFGPGTRLTVL.

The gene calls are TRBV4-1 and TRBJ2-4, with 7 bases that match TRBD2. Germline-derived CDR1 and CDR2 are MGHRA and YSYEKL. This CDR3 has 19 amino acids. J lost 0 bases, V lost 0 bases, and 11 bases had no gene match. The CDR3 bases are TGCGCCAGCAGCCAAGAGGAGCGGGACCTACTACTAGCCAAAAACATTCAGTACTTC. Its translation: CASSQEERDLLLAKNIQYF.

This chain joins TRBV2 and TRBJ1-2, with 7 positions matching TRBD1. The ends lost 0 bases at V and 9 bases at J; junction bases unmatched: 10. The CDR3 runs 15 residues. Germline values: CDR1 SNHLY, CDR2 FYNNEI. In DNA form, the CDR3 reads TGTGCCAGCAGTGAAGCAGGCAGGGGGGCCGTTAGCTACACCTTC. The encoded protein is CASSEAGRGAVSYTF.

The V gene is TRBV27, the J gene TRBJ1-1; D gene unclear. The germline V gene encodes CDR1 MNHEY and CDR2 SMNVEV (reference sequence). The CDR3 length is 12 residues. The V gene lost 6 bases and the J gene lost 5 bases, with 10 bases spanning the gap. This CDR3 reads CASRTRWTEAFF. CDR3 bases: TGTGCCAGCAGGACGAGGTGGACTGAAGCTTTCTTT.

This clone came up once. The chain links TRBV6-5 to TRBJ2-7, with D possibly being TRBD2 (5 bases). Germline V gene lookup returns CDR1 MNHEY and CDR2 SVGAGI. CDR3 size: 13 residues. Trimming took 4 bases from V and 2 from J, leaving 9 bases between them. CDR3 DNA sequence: TGTGCCAGCAGTTCTAGCAGTGCCTACGAGCAGTACTTC. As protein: CASSSSSAYEQYF.

The CDR3 DNA is TGCGCCAGCAGTGAGTTTACGGGAGGCTATGGCTACACCTTC. Protein product: CASSEFTGGYGYTF. This rearrangement joins TRBV10-2 to TRBJ1-2; D not certain. The germline V gene encodes CDR1 WSHSY and CDR2 SAAADI. V lost 1 base and J 4 bases, leaving 10 bases between the germline ends. The CDR3 contains 14 residues.

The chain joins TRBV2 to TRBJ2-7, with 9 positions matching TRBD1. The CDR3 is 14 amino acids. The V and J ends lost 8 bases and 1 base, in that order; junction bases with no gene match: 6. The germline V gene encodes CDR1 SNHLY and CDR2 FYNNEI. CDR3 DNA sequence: TGTGCCAGCGGGTTGGGACAGGGATCCTACGAGCAGTACTTC. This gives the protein CASGLGQGSYEQYF.

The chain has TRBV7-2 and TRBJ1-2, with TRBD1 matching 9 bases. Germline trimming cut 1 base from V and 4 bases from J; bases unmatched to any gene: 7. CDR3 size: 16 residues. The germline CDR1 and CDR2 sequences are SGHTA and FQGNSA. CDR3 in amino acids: CASSLVTGGGVYGYTF. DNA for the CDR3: TGTGCCAGCAGCTTAGTTACAGGGGGCGGTGTCTATGGCTACACCTTC.

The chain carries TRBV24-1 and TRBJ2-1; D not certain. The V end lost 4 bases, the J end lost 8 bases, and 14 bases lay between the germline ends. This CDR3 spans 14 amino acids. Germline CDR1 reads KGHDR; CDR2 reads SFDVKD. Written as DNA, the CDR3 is TGTGCCACCAGTGACTCCGGCCATCGGGATGAGCAGTTCTTC. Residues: CATSDSGHRDEQFF.

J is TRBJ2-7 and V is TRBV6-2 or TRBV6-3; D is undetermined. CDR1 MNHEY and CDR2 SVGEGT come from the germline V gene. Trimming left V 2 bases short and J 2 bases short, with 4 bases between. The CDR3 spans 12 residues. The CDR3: CASSYPTYEQYF. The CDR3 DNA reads TGTGCCAGCAGTTACCCTACCTACGAGCAGTACTTC.

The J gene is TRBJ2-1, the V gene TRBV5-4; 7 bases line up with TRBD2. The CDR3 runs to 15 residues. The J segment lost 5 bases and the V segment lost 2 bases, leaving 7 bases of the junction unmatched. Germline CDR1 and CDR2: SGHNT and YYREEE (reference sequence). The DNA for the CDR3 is TGTGCCAGCAGCTTAAGTGCGGGAGCCGACAATGAGCAGTTCTTC. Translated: CASSLSAGADNEQFF.

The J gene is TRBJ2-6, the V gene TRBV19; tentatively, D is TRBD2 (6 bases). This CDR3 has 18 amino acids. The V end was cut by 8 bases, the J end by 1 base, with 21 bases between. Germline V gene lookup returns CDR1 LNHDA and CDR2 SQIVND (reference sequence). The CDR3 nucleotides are TGTGCCAGTGGGGAGGTCGGACAATGGAAATCTGGGGCCAACGTCCTGACTTTC. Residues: CASGEVGQWKSGANVLTF.

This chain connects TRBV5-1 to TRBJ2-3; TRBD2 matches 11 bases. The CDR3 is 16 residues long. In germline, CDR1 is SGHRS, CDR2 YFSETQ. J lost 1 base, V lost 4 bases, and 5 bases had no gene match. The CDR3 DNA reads TGCGCCAGCAGCCCGACGGGACTAGCGGGCACAGATACGCAGTATTTT. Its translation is CASSPTGLAGTDTQYF.

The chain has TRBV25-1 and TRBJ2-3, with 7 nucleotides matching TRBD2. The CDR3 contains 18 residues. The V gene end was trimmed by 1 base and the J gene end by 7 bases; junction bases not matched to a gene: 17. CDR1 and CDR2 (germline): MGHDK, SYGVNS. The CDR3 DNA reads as TGTGCCAGCAGTGAATCCAAAGGGGCTAGCGGTCGCCGTTATACGCAGTATTTT. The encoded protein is CASSESKGASGRRYTQYF.

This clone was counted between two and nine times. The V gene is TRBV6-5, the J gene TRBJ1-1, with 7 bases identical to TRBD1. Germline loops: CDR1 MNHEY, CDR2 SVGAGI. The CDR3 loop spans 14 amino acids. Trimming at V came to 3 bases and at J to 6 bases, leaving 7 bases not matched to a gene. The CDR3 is CASSYYGRGAEAFF. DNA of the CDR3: TGTGCCAGCAGTTATTACGGCAGGGGGGCTGAAGCTTTCTTT.